Following are 14 T cell receptor beta chains from one sample sequenced in a study of cytomegalovirus exposure and HLA in healthy donors. Generated by immunoSEQ multiplex PCR, the TCRdb table keeps only in-frame clones and is missing some. The sample yields 200,000 to 300,000 clones, 87% seen once. Sequenced sample: PBMCs. The receptors shown here come from a man younger than 35 in good health and CMV-seropositive.

The chain employs TRBV6-4 and TRBJ2-6, with 9 bases fitting TRBD1. The germline V gene encodes CDR1 MRHNA and CDR2 SNTAGT. This CDR3 spans 16 amino acids. V was pared by 6 bases and J by 4 bases, with 7 bases of the junction left unmatched. The CDR3: CASSPTGGSGANVLTF. The CDR3 DNA follows: TGTGCCAGCAGCCCCACAGGGGGCTCGGGGGCCAACGTCCTGACTTTC.

CDR3 sequence reads: CASSVRGSVTEAFF. The CDR3, as DNA: TGTGCCAGCAGTGTGCGGGGTTCGGTCACTGAAGCTTTCTTT. The chain recombines TRBV2 with TRBJ1-1; D unclear. CDR3 length equals 14 residues. Germline values: CDR1 SNHLY, CDR2 FYNNEI. V was shortened by 4 bases and J by 4 bases, with 13 bases between the two germline ends.

The chain carries TRBV6-1 and TRBJ1-3; tentative D call: TRBD1 (6 bases). The CDR3 sequence is 16 residues long. Germline loops: CDR1 MNHNS, CDR2 SASEGT. V dropped 3 bases and J dropped 4 bases, with 16 bases sitting between them. CDR3 nucleotides: TGTGCCAGCAGTGACGGACAGCCCCTCTGGGGAAACACCATATATTTT. Translated, it gives CASSDGQPLWGNTIYF.

This chain joins TRBV18 and TRBJ2-1; 7 positions agree with TRBD1. Germline V CDR1 and CDR2: KGHSH, LQKENI. V was clipped by 5 bases and J by 10 bases; unmatched bases: 11. The CDR3 runs 14 residues. The CDR3 region has the DNA TGTGCCAGCTCAGCCGGGACAGCGGCGAGGGAGCAGTTCTTC. This gives the protein CASSAGTAAREQFF.

DNA for the CDR3: TGTGCCAGCAGTTACAGGGGGCTGAACACTGAAGCTTTCTTT. Translation gives CASSYRGLNTEAFF. This rearrangement joins TRBV6-5 to TRBJ1-1; 7 bases are shared with TRBD1. This CDR3 has 14 amino acids. Germline lookup yields CDR1 MNHEY and CDR2 SVGAGI. The V segment lost 2 bases and the J segment 0 bases; nucleotides outside the gene matches: 0.

The V call is TRBV6-4, the J call TRBJ2-2; 8 positions match TRBD1. The germline V gene encodes CDR1 MRHNA and CDR2 SNTAGT. J gave up 3 bases and V 6 bases, and 0 bases lay outside the gene matches. The CDR3 spans 13 residues. CDR3 residues: CASRTGDTGELFF. CDR3 nucleotide sequence: TGTGCCAGCAGGACAGGGGACACCGGGGAGCTGTTTTTT.

As concerns this clone: The same CDR3 also results from other DNA sequences found in this sample. The V gene is TRBV5-1, the J gene TRBJ1-2; D gene unclear. The CDR3 totals 12 residues. CDR1 is SGHRS, CDR2 YFSETQ, per germline. The ends were cut back, 0 bases at V and 2 bases at J, with 2 bases in the middle. CDR3 in amino acids: CASSLDNYGYTF. CDR3 sequence (DNA): TGCGCCAGCAGCTTGGACAACTATGGCTACACCTTC.

This clone was found a few times. This chain uses TRBV27 with TRBJ1-5; D gene ambiguous. V lost 5 bases and J 1 base, leaving 9 bases between the germline ends. The CDR3 is 14 amino acids. Germline CDR1 and CDR2: MNHEY and SMNVEV (reference sequence). CDR3 in DNA: TGTGCCAGCAGTCTCAGGCAGAGCAATCAGCCCCAGCATTTT. Residues: CASSLRQSNQPQHF.

This clone was seen once. The chain employs TRBV25-1 and TRBJ2-1; tentative D call: TRBD2 (5 bases). V was trimmed by 8 bases and J by 6 bases, leaving 8 bases between them. The CDR3 totals 11 residues. Germline loops: CDR1 MGHDK, CDR2 SYGVNS. The CDR3 nucleotides read TGTGCCAGCGAACTAGGCAATGAGCAGTTCTTC. Its translation is CASELGNEQFF.

The V gene is TRBV5-1, the J gene TRBJ2-5; no clear D gene. This CDR3 spans 15 amino acids. The V end was cut by 4 bases, the J end by 0 bases, with 13 bases between. The germline V gene has CDR1 SGHRS and CDR2 YFSETQ. The CDR3 bases are TGCGCCAGCAGCCCCCTTTTAGGTAACCAAGAGACCCAGTACTTC. As protein: CASSPLLGNQETQYF.

J is TRBJ1-4 and V is TRBV2, with TRBD1 matching 7 bases. J gave up 3 bases and V 4 bases, and 5 bases lay outside the gene matches. The CDR3 is 15 residues long. The germline V gene has CDR1 SNHLY and CDR2 FYNNEI. The DNA of the CDR3 is TGTGCCAGCAGTGCCCGGGGACAGTCTAATGAAAAACTGTTTTTT. Translated: CASSARGQSNEKLFF.

The rearrangement uses TRBV2 and TRBJ2-3; weak D call: TRBD2 (5 bases). CDR3 length: 13 amino acids. Germline CDR1 is SNHLY and CDR2 is FYNNEI. Trimming took off 10 bases at V and 3 bases at J, with 14 bases between the two ends. The DNA for the CDR3 is TGTGCCACAGCGAGAGGGATGACAGATACGCAGTATTTT. It specifies CATARGMTDTQYF.

The chain couples TRBV29-1 to TRBJ2-7, with D unresolved. CDR3 size: 13 residues. V lost 1 base to trimming and J lost 3 bases, with 10 bases between them. Germline CDR1 is SQVTM and CDR2 is ANQGSEA. The CDR3 region has the DNA TGCAGCGTTGAAGCGGACGGAGACTACGAGCAGTACTTC. The encoded protein is CSVEADGDYEQYF.

The chain is built from TRBV30 and TRBJ1-3, with unresolved D. Per the germline V gene, CDR1 is GTSNPN and CDR2 is SVGIG (reference sequence). V was shortened by 0 bases and J by 4 bases, with 4 bases between the two germline ends. This CDR3 region has 12 residues. As DNA, the CDR3 is TGTGCCTGGAGTGTACTAGGAAACACCATATATTTT. Residues: CAWSVLGNTIYF.